The present entry profiles one T cell receptor (beta chain) with its context. The sample originates from a study of T cells after yellow fever vaccination. TCR cDNA, made by 5'RACE template switching, carried an added universal primer site and UMIs. TCRdb analysed the 5' RACE reads with MiXCR anew, one entry per CDR3 protein. Of under 600,000 distinct CDR3 sequences listed, less than 25% are singletons. This CDR3 has 14 residues. V was pared by 3 bases and J by 7 bases, with 16 bases between. Germline V gene sequence: CDR1 KGHSH, CDR2 LQKENI. The source material was PBMCs, sampled around 3 weeks after the first yellow fever vaccination. This receptor was taken from a man between 18 and 29 years old who received the YFV17D yellow fever vaccine. The chain recombines TRBV18 with TRBJ2-7, with a tentative D call TRBD1 (6 bases). The CDR3 reads CASSPQGYVGEQYF. CDR3 in DNA: TGTGCCAGCTCACCCCAGGGGTACGTGGGGGAGCAGTACTTC. Full variable domain (rest looked up from reference TRBV18 and TRBJ2-7): NAGVMQNPRHLVRRRGQEARLRCSPMKGHSHVYWYRQLPEEGLKFMVYLQKENIIDESGMPKERFSAEFPKEGPSILRIQQVVRGDSAAYFCASSPQGYVGEQYFGPGTRLTVT.